This TCR beta chain was identified during a study of CD8 T cells in Susac syndrome. Bulk CD8+ and CD4+ cells came from magnetic negative isolation; CD8+ TEMRA by FACS. Reverse transcription used about 0.45 to 1 ug RNA and random hexamers. TCRdb redid the calling of the immunoSEQ multiplex PCR reads with MiXCR, one entry per CDR3 protein. This table holds roughly 150,000 distinct CDR3 sequences, over 85% found once. The sequenced sample consisted of CD8+ T cells from PBMCs. The clonotype originates from a human donor with multiple sclerosis.

The DNA for the CDR3 is TGTGCCAGCACCTCCTCCCGGGGGTCAAGCTATGGCTACACCTTC. Its translation is CASTSSRGSSYGYTF. This chain uses TRBV6-5 with TRBJ1-2; D possibly corresponds to TRBD1 (5 bases). V gave up 7 bases and J gave up 4 bases, with 19 bases separating them. Germline loops: CDR1 MNHEY, CDR2 SVGAGI. This CDR3 is 15 amino acids long.